Listed below are T cell receptor beta chains from one sample, sequenced in a study of blood T cell repertoires in COVID-19. Clones were read by immunoSEQ multiplex PCR, and TCRdb kept only the in-frame ones, dropping some. This table has 150,000 to 200,000 clones, 70% to 85% appearing once. Sequencing used peripheral blood. The receptors here all came from a woman in her 30s with acute or convalescent COVID-19. CDR3s include the opening cysteine and the closing phenylalanine or tryptophan. A D gene is named only where the DNA matches it firmly. Rows give clone size only sometimes, using once, few, many, or a class for an expanded clone.

TRBV28	-	TRBJ1-2	TRBD1	TGTGCCAGCAGGGGTACAGGGGTCTATGGCTACACCTTC	CASRGTGVYGYTF
TRBV9	-	TRBJ2-7	TRBD1	TGTGCCAGCAGCACCCGGACAGGGTCTTACGAGCAGTACTTC	CASSTRTGSYEQYF
TRBV5-6	-	TRBJ1-5	TRBD1	TGTGCCAGCAGCGTCGGACAGGGCGTCGGGCCCCAGCATTTT	CASSVGQGVGPQHF
TRBV14	-	TRBJ2-1	TRBD1	TGTGCCAGCAGCCAACGACAGGGGGCTTACAATGAGCAGTTCTTC	CASSQRQGAYNEQFF
TRBV28	-	TRBJ2-3	TRBD2	TGTGCCAGCCGGGGACTAGCGGGAGTGGTGGATACGCAGTATTTT	CASRGLAGVVDTQYF
TRBV19	-	TRBJ1-5	-	TGTGCCAGTAGTATCTTACAGGGTAACAATCAGCCCCAGCATTTT	CASSILQGNNQPQHF
TRBV11-2	-	TRBJ2-1	-	TGTGCCAGCAGCCGGGGGAATGAGCAGTTCTTC	CASSRGNEQFF
TRBV19	-	TRBJ1-1	-	TGTGCCAGTAGCAAGGAGGAACAGCTCGCTAAAAGGATGAACACTGAAGCTTTCTTT	CASSKEEQLAKRMNTEAFF
TRBV28	once	TRBJ1-2	TRBD1	TGTGCCAGCAGGGTAGGGACAGGGGGATATGGCTACACCTTC	CASRVGTGGYGYTF
TRBV7-9	once	TRBJ1-4	TRBD1	TGTGCCAGCAGCCGCGGACAGGGATGGATTGAAAAACTGTTTTTT	CASSRGQGWIEKLFF
TRBV7-9	-	TRBJ2-3	TRBD2	TGTGCCAGCAGCTTAATTAGAGCGGGAGGGGCAGATACGCAGTATTTT	CASSLIRAGGADTQYF
TRBV28	-	TRBJ2-1	-	TGTGCCAGCGCGGCGAGGCAGGGCAATGAGCAGTTCTTC	CASAARQGNEQFF
TRBV2	-	TRBJ1-2	-	TGTGCCAGCGGGCAGGATATTGATGGCTACACCTTC	CASGQDIDGYTF
TRBV5-5	-	TRBJ1-2	TRBD1	TGTGCCAGCAGCTTGGTAGCCGGGACAGATGGCTACACCTTC	CASSLVAGTDGYTF
TRBV20-1	once	TRBJ2-7	-	TGCAGTGCTAGTAGCGGAAGCGACTACTACGAGCAGTACTTC	CSASSGSDYYEQYF
TRBV5-1	-	TRBJ2-1	TRBD1	TGCGCCAGCAGCTTGGGGACAGGGGTTTCCTCCTACAATGAGCAGTTCTTC	CASSLGTGVSSYNEQFF
TRBV5-1	-	TRBJ2-7	-	TGCGCCAGCAGCTTGGCGGGCGACAGTTCCTACGAGCAGTACTTC	CASSLAGDSSYEQYF
TRBV27	-	TRBJ2-3	TRBD2	TGTGCCAGCAGTACGGGACTAGCGGGAGTAGATACGCAGTATTTT	CASSTGLAGVDTQYF
TRBV3-1/TRBV3-2	once	TRBJ1-5	-	TGTGCCAGCAGCCTAGGCGGAGGCTGGTTCACTCAGCCCCAGCATTTT	CASSLGGGWFTQPQHF
TRBV4-1	-	TRBJ2-3	TRBD2	TGCGCCAGCAGAGGCGCTAGCGGACCTATGACAGATACGCAGTATTTT	CASRGASGPMTDTQYF